The clone carrying this TCR beta chain showed up just a few times. The data were produced by immunoSEQ multiplex PCR, yet TCRdb's version contains in-frame clones alone and is incomplete. The sample contains about 35,000 clones, more than 70% of which appear only once. This record comes from a study of a mutant IDH1 vaccine in newly diagnosed glioma. Study at large: Averaging roughly 40 years of age, treated patients were around 60% male and 37.5% female. Receipt of radiotherapy, temozolomide, or both preceded the study, and most received both.

The junction had 17 bases not matched to a gene; V was cut back by 5 bases and J by 3 bases. The CDR3 is made up of 18 amino acids. The V gene's germline CDR1 is MGHRA and CDR2 YSYEKL. Time point defined: baseline, week 1 (first vaccination visit). Specified treatment: pre-vaccination baseline after standard-of-care therapy. This clonotype was sampled from a man in his fifties with glioma. Some clones in this sample may be carry-over from other donors' samples. The V call is TRBV4-1, the J call TRBJ1-1; 8 nucleotides align to TRBD1. The sequenced sample was peripheral blood mononuclear cells (PBMCs), obtained from a glioma patient treated with radiotherapy, temozolomide or both. CDR3 DNA: TGCGCCAGCAGCAAATCTGGACTTTCCAGGGGGCCGTACACTGAAGCTTTCTTT. Protein product: CASSKSGLSRGPYTEAFF.